This T cell receptor beta chain stems from a study of OX40 agonist ivuxolimab in advanced cancers. For the study at large: Ivuxolimab, which is an agonistic anti-OX40 (CD134) antibody, was administered to the patients. Of mixed ages from about 23 to 85 and averaging approximately 60 years, the group was roughly 85% male. Overall study results and limits: CD4+ T cells averaged fewer expanded clones than CD8+ T cells.

As regards this clone: Its antigen is not identified.

J was trimmed by 0 bases and V by 3 bases; bases with no gene match: 2. Germline V CDR1 and CDR2: SEHNR, FQNEAQ (reference sequence). The CDR3 is 15 amino acids. Clones were read by immunoSEQ multiplex PCR, and TCRdb kept only the in-frame ones, dropping some. The sample has some 45,000 clones, approximately 83% seen once. This chain uses TRBV7-9 with TRBJ2-3; 8 positions match TRBD2. The receptor was derived from an adult with an advanced solid tumor such as melanoma, head and neck, liver or kidney cancer. Sequencing was performed on CD4+ or CD8+ T cells sorted from blood, taken in a trial of the OX40 agonist ivuxolimab. CDR3 amino acids: CASSFSGESTDTQYF. In nucleotides, the CDR3 is TGTGCCAGCAGCTTTAGCGGGGAAAGCACAGATACGCAGTATTTT.